These 11 T cell receptor beta chains were all obtained from the same sample, sequenced in a study of T cells in Graves' hyperthyroidism and ophthalmopathy. The source material, RNA transcripts, was used to amplify TCR beta CDR3 regions. The HTBI primer set was used in a first-round RT-PCR of the TCR CDR3. TCRdb ran MiXCR on the multiplex PCR reads and lists one entry per CDR3 protein. The table includes around 400,000 distinct CDR3 sequences, approximately 14% detected once. Sequenced sample: blood. Receptor source: a woman aged 18-30 years with Graves' hyperthyroidism that later progressed to Graves' ophthalmopathy.

In the case of this clonotype: A much larger clone sits a single nucleotide away, making a read error possible. The chain carries TRBV7-2 and TRBJ2-5, with TRBD2 matching over 8 bases. The CDR3 extends over 14 amino acids. Germline V CDR1 and CDR2: SGHTA, FQGNSA. V lost 5 bases, J lost 5 bases, and 7 bases stayed unmatched. The CDR3 DNA reads TGTGCCAGCAGCCGAGAGGCGGGGGGCGAGACCCAGTACTTC. This encodes CASSREAGGETQYF. Complete variable domain (other parts from reference TRBV7-2 and TRBJ2-5): GAGVSQSPSNKVTEKGKDVELRCDPISGHTALYWYRQSLGQGLEFLIYFQGNSAPDKSGLPSDRFSAERTGGSVSTLTIQRTQQEDSAVYLCASSREAGGETQYFGPGTRLLVL.

This clonotype appeared many times. The rearrangement uses TRBV24-1 and TRBJ2-3; D gene ambiguous. Germline V gene data show CDR1 as KGHDR and CDR2 as SFDVKD. The length of the CDR3 is 14 residues. The V gene lost 5 bases and the J gene lost 2 bases, with 10 bases spanning the gap. CDR3 residues: CATSASGLTDTQYF. The CDR3 region has the DNA TGTGCCACCAGTGCATCCGGCCTCACAGATACGCAGTATTTT.

This clonotype came up many times. The chain uses TRBV28 and TRBJ2-2; 8 bases align to TRBD1. This CDR3 contains 19 residues. V shed 4 bases, J shed 8 bases, and the junction held 21 bases outside the gene matches. The germline CDR1 and CDR2 sequences are MDHEN and SYDVKM. CDR3 nucleotides: TGTGCCAGCAGTTCCCCATTCAGATCGGACAGGGTGGTTTCTGGGGAGCTGTTTTTT. This codes for CASSSPFRSDRVVSGELFF.

This clonotype was observed many times. The gene calls are TRBV30 and TRBJ1-2; D is unclear. CDR3 length: 13 residues. The germline V gene has CDR1 GTSNPN and CDR2 SVGIG (reference sequence). V dropped 2 bases and J dropped 4 bases, with 11 bases sitting between them. The CDR3 DNA reads as TGTGCCTGGAGTCTAGGCCGGGCCTATGGCTACACCTTC. It specifies CAWSLGRAYGYTF.

This clonotype was found many times. The chain links TRBV10-1 to TRBJ2-1; D is undetermined. The CDR3 consists of 9 residues. Germline V lookup: CDR1 WNHNN, CDR2 SYGVQD (reference sequence). Deletions cut 7 bases from V and 8 bases from J, with 3 bases between. The CDR3 bases are TGCGCCAGCACCCATGAGCAGTTCTTC. Its protein product is CASTHEQFF.

The rearrangement uses TRBV6-2 or TRBV6-3 and TRBJ1-5; possible D gene TRBD1, 5 bases. The germline V gene encodes CDR1 MNHEY and CDR2 SVGEGT. The ends were cut back, 6 bases at V and 6 bases at J, with 21 bases in the middle. The CDR3 extends over 16 amino acids. The CDR3: CASSPALRQSSQPQHF. The CDR3 nucleotides read TGTGCCAGCAGCCCAGCCCTGAGACAGTCAAGTCAGCCCCAGCATTTT.

The chain couples TRBV29-1 to TRBJ2-1; TRBD2 agrees at 13 bases. The germline CDR1 and CDR2 sequences are SQVTM and ANQGSEA. V dropped 8 bases and J dropped 15; count of bases not matched to a gene: 7. The CDR3 totals 11 residues. In DNA, the CDR3 is TGCAGCATCCTACTAGCGGGAGGGCCGTTCTTC. It yields the protein CSILLAGGPFF.

In this sample, this clonotype turned up many times. This chain joins TRBV2 and TRBJ1-2; 9 bases are a match to TRBD1. Trimming removed 7 bases from V and 3 bases from J; junction bases left unmatched: 3. Germline CDR1 and CDR2: SNHLY and FYNNEI. The length of the CDR3 is 13 residues. The CDR3 reads CASNRQGDYGYTF. DNA of the CDR3: TGTGCCAGCAATCGACAGGGGGACTATGGCTACACCTTC.

This clonotype appeared many times. The chain joins TRBV13 to TRBJ2-7; possibly TRBD2 for D (5 bases). The length of the CDR3 is 17 residues. The ends were cut back, 1 base at V and 0 bases at J, with 16 bases in the middle. Germline V lookup: CDR1 PRHDT, CDR2 FYEKMQ (reference sequence). The CDR3 spells CASSLEESGGSSYEQYF. CDR3 bases: TGTGCCAGCAGCTTAGAAGAGAGCGGCGGTAGCTCCTACGAGCAGTACTTC. Drawing the rest from reference TRBV13 and TRBJ2-7, the complete variable domain is AAGVIQSPRHLIKEKRETATLKCYPIPRHDTVYWYQQGPGQDPQFLISFYEKMQSDKGSIPDRFSAQQFSDYHSELNMSSLELGDSALYFCASSLEESGGSSYEQYFGPGTRLTVT.

This clonotype was seen at least ten times. The rearrangement links TRBV7-8 to TRBJ1-5; D remains ambiguous. Per germline, CDR1 SGHVS and CDR2 FQNEAQ. Trimming cost V 3 bases and J 0 bases, with 9 bases left between them. This CDR3 spans 15 amino acids. The CDR3 bases are TGTGCCAGCAGCTTTTCACGAACTAGCAATCAGCCCCAGCATTTT. This translates into CASSFSRTSNQPQHF.

Worth noting for this clonotype: A much bigger clone sits one base away, suggesting this may be a read error. The chain has TRBV10-2 and TRBJ2-5; 8 bases are a match to TRBD2. CDR3 length: 20 amino acids. Germline V CDR1 and CDR2: WSHSY, SAAADI. CDR3 nucleotide sequence: TGCACCAGCAGTGCCCCCACGTTGCTGGACAGCGGGAGCCTCCAAGAGACCCAGTACTTC. Protein sequence: CTSSAPTLLDSGSLQETQYF.